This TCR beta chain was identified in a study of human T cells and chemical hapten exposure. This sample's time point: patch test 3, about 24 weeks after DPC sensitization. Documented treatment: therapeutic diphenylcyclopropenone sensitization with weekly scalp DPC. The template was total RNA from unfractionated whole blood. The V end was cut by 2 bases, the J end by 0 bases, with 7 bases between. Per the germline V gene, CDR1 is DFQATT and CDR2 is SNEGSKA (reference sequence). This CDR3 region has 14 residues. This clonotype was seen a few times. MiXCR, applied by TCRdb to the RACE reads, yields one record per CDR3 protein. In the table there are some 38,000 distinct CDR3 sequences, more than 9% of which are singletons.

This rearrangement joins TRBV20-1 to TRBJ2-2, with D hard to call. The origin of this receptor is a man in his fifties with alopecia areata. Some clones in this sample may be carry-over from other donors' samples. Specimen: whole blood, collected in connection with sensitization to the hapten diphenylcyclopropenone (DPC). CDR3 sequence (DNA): TGCAGTGCTAGACGGCTATCGAACACCGGGGAGCTGTTTTTT. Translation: CSARRLSNTGELFF.